One sample yielded the 6 T cell receptor beta chains listed below, sequenced in a study of T cell responses to AZD1222 COVID-19 vaccine. TCRdb keeps only in-frame clones here, not all; method: immunoSEQ multiplex PCR. The data hold fewer than 150,000 clones, with 70% to 90% observed a single time. Sequencing used peripheral blood, obtained on day 0 of AZD1222 vaccination. The receptors shown here come from an adult in good health.

V gene TRBV28 combines with J gene TRBJ1-4, with D uncertain. Looked up from germline, CDR1 is MDHEN and CDR2 is SYDVKM. Between the trimmed V and J ends, which lost 6 bases and 0 bases, there was a span of 17 bases. The CDR3 contains 17 residues. DNA of the CDR3: TGTGCCAGCAGAGGCGCCCCCGTGGCCGCAACTAATGAAAAACTGTTTTTT. It encodes CASRGAPVAATNEKLFF.

The chain couples TRBV13 to TRBJ1-2; the D gene is possibly TRBD1 (5 bases). V was pared by 0 bases and J by 7 bases, with 24 bases between. CDR1 PRHDT and CDR2 FYEKMQ come from the germline V gene (reference sequence). CDR3 length: 18 amino acids. CDR3 sequence reads: CASSLGRGRGLGPRGYTF. CDR3 sequence (DNA): TGTGCCAGCAGCTTAGGCCGGGGACGGGGACTGGGTCCGCGTGGCTACACCTTC.

This chain links TRBV19 with TRBJ1-4, with D unresolved. The V and J ends lost 6 bases and 4 bases respectively, with 15 bases between them. CDR1 and CDR2 (germline): LNHDA, SQIVND (reference sequence). The length of the CDR3 is 15 residues. CDR3 region: CASRVPALINEKLFF. Here the CDR3 DNA reads TGTGCCAGTAGGGTTCCAGCCTTAATTAATGAAAAACTGTTTTTT.

The chain carries TRBV19 and TRBJ1-3; D gene unclear. Trimming stripped 5 bases from V and 3 bases from J, with 11 bases between. The CDR3 totals 14 residues. The germline gives CDR1 LNHDA, CDR2 SQIVND (reference sequence). CDR3 region: CASSYGMDGNTIYF. CDR3 coding DNA: TGTGCCAGTAGTTACGGGATGGATGGAAACACCATATATTTT.

The genes are TRBV18 and TRBJ1-1, with D hard to call. This CDR3 is built from 15 residues. The V gene's germline CDR1 is KGHSH and CDR2 LQKENI. V shed 6 bases and J shed 6 bases, with 20 bases lying between them. The CDR3 DNA is TGTGCCAGCTCGACGGCGTCGGGGTTTTTGTCTGAAGCTTTCTTT. Translation gives CASSTASGFLSEAFF.

This clone was counted once. This chain links TRBV6-5 with TRBJ1-2, with a tentative D call TRBD1 (5 bases). This CDR3 spans 15 amino acids. Germline assignment: CDR1 MNHEY and CDR2 SVGAGI. Trimming took 5 bases from V and 3 from J, leaving 16 bases between them. CDR3 amino acids: CASSLVSGTHYGYTF. CDR3 nucleotide sequence: TGTGCCAGCAGTCTCGTATCCGGGACTCACTATGGCTACACCTTC.